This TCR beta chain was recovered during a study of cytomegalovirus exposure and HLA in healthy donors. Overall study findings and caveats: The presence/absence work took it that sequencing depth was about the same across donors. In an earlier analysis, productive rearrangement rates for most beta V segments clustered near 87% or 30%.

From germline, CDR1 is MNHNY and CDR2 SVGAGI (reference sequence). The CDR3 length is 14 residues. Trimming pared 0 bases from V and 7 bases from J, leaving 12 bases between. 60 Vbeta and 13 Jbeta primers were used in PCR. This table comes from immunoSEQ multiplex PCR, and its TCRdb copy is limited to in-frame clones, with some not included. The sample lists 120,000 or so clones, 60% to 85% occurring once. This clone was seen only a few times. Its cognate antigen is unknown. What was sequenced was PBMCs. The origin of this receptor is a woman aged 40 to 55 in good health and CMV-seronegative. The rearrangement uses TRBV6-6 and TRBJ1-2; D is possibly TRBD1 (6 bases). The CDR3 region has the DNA TGTGCCAGCAGTTACTCCCCAGGGGTGGCTGGCTACACCTTC. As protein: CASSYSPGVAGYTF.